A single sample gave rise to the 21 T cell receptor beta chains below, sequenced in a study of cytomegalovirus exposure and HLA in healthy donors. The PCR ran on 60 Vbeta and 13 Jbeta primers. The method was immunoSEQ multiplex PCR; TCRdb's version includes in-frame clones alone and lacks a portion of them. The sample includes around 97,000 clones, roughly 9.4% of them seen just once. Sequenced: PBMCs. The receptors stem from a man in his fifties or sixties in good health and CMV-seropositive.

The V gene is TRBV28, the J gene TRBJ2-3, with 11 bases lining up with TRBD2. V was clipped by 6 bases and J by 0 bases; unmatched bases: 17. This CDR3 is 20 amino acids long. Germline V lookup: CDR1 MDHEN, CDR2 SYDVKM. DNA of the CDR3: TGTGCCAGCAGGAAGGGGACTAGCGGAAACTACCGGATAAGCACAGATACGCAGTATTTT. Protein product: CASRKGTSGNYRISTDTQYF.

This clone came up a few times. The genes are TRBV29-1 and TRBJ1-1, with a tentative D call TRBD1 (5 bases). The ends were cut back, 6 bases at V and 0 bases at J, with 17 bases in the middle. Germline CDR1 and CDR2: SQVTM and ANQGSEA. The CDR3 has 15 amino acids. CDR3 nucleotides: TGCAGCGTACGACAGAGTATCTGGATGAACACTGAAGCTTTCTTT. Protein product: CSVRQSIWMNTEAFF.

This clone was seen a few times. The chain carries TRBV30 and TRBJ2-1, with TRBD2 matching over 14 bases. Looked up from germline, CDR1 is GTSNPN and CDR2 is SVGIG (reference sequence). The ends lost 2 bases at V and 12 bases at J; junction bases unmatched: 12. This CDR3 is 16 amino acids long. CDR3 sequence (DNA): TGTGCCTGGAGTTCAACTGAGGGACTAGCGGGAGCGGTGCAGTTCTTC. Protein: CAWSSTEGLAGAVQFF.

The chain combines TRBV18 with TRBJ2-5, with no clear D. CDR1 KGHSH and CDR2 LQKENI come from the germline V gene. This CDR3 region has 12 residues. Between the trimmed V and J ends, which lost 3 bases and 2 bases, there was a span of 4 bases. Here the CDR3 DNA reads TGTGCCAGCTCACCGCGGCAAGAGACCCAGTACTTC. This encodes CASSPRQETQYF.

V is TRBV7-3 and J is TRBJ2-1; TRBD2 matches 9 bases. Germline assignment: CDR1 SGHTA and CDR2 FQGTGA. V shed 5 bases, J shed 4 bases, and the junction held 6 bases outside the gene matches. This CDR3 comprises 15 residues. CDR3: CASSSSGSPYNEQFF. CDR3 sequence (DNA): TGTGCCAGCAGCAGTAGCGGGAGCCCTTACAATGAGCAGTTCTTC.

This clone has a handful of counts. The chain has TRBV18 and TRBJ2-7; 7 nucleotides line up with TRBD2. Per germline, CDR1 KGHSH and CDR2 LQKENI. V shed 3 bases, J shed 2 bases, and the junction held 7 bases outside the gene matches. CDR3 length: 15 residues. This CDR3 is CASSPYDSGAYEQYF. In DNA, the CDR3 is TGTGCCAGCTCACCCTACGACAGCGGGGCCTACGAGCAGTACTTC. The full variable domain, its missing parts supplied by reference TRBV18 and TRBJ2-7, is NAGVMQNPRHLVRRRGQEARLRCSPMKGHSHVYWYRQLPEEGLKFMVYLQKENIIDESGMPKERFSAEFPKEGPSILRIQQVVRGDSAAYFCASSPYDSGAYEQYFGPGTRLTVT.

The chain recombines TRBV30 with TRBJ2-1; 9 nucleotides agree with TRBD2. The CDR3 extends over 21 amino acids. The germline V gene encodes CDR1 GTSNPN and CDR2 SVGIG (reference sequence). V shed 5 bases, J shed 3 bases, and the junction held 26 bases outside the gene matches. The chain's CDR3 is CAWDVDAGGWGVAGVYNEQFF. In DNA form, the CDR3 reads TGTGCCTGGGACGTCGATGCAGGGGGGTGGGGGGTAGCGGGAGTCTACAATGAGCAGTTCTTC.

This clone was seen a few times. The chain recombines TRBV7-3 with TRBJ2-1, with a weak D call TRBD2 (5 bases). Germline CDR1 is SGHTA and CDR2 is FQGTGA. Trimming took 5 bases from V and 2 from J, leaving 16 bases between them. The CDR3 contains 16 residues. The CDR3 protein is CASSPIERRTYNEQFF. DNA of the CDR3: TGTGCCAGCAGCCCAATCGAGCGGAGGACCTACAATGAGCAGTTCTTC.

The rearrangement joins TRBV9 to TRBJ1-4, with 7 bases lining up with TRBD1. Trimming took 4 bases from V and 4 from J; bases not matched to a gene: 13. The germline gives CDR1 SGDLS, CDR2 YYNGEE. The CDR3 length is 17 residues. CDR3 residues: CASSNTHPGQNNEKLFF. The CDR3 DNA follows: TGTGCCAGCAGCAATACCCACCCGGGACAGAATAATGAAAAACTGTTTTTT.

This clone was counted only a few times. The rearrangement links TRBV5-1 to TRBJ2-2; the D is unclear. From germline, CDR1 is SGHRS and CDR2 YFSETQ. V was pared by 5 bases and J by 4 bases, with 15 bases between. The CDR3 is 15 amino acids. The DNA of the CDR3 is TGCGCCAGCAGTTTCACGGCTAGTCCCACCGGGGAGCTGTTTTTT. Its protein is CASSFTASPTGELFF.

In its sample, this clone was seen a few times. The chain is built from TRBV11-2 and TRBJ2-1, with TRBD2 matching 7 bases. Germline V gene lookup returns CDR1 SGHAT and CDR2 FQNNGV. V trimming: 2 bases; J trimming: 7 bases; junction bases outside the gene matches: 11. The CDR3 has 16 amino acids. The CDR3: CASSLSGGGSANEQFF. The CDR3 DNA sequence: TGTGCCAGCAGCTTATCTGGTGGCGGGAGCGCAAATGAGCAGTTCTTC.

This clone was counted a few times. The chain links TRBV4-1 to TRBJ2-2; 11 bases align to TRBD2. The V gene end was trimmed by 0 bases and the J gene end by 9 bases; junction bases not matched to a gene: 6. The CDR3 spans 16 residues. Looked up from germline, CDR1 is MGHRA and CDR2 is YSYEKL. CDR3 coding DNA: TGCGCCAGCAGCCAAGAAGGTAGCGGGAGGGCCCGGGAGCTGTTTTTT. It codes for CASSQEGSGRARELFF.

This clone has only a few counts. The V and J genes are TRBV6-4 and TRBJ2-3, with D perhaps matching TRBD1 (6 bases). Trimming took 2 bases from V and 1 from J, leaving 10 bases between them. This CDR3 is 15 amino acids long. Germline CDR1 is MRHNA and CDR2 is SNTAGT. In nucleotides, the CDR3 is TGTGCCAGCAGTGACCGGTCAGGGGGCACAGATACGCAGTATTTT. Its translation is CASSDRSGGTDTQYF.

This clone came up a few times. The rearrangement uses TRBV4-2 and TRBJ2-5; 8 nucleotides line up with TRBD1. The CDR3 covers 18 residues. The V and J ends lost 0 bases and 5 bases, in that order; junction bases with no gene match: 14. Germline values: CDR1 LGHNA, CDR2 YNFKEQ. CDR3 amino acids: CASSQDGQGARGRETQYF. The CDR3 nucleotides are TGTGCCAGCAGCCAAGATGGGCAGGGGGCGAGAGGAAGGGAGACCCAGTACTTC.

This clone was recorded a few times. This rearrangement joins TRBV7-2 to TRBJ2-5; D unclear. With 1 base removed from V and 4 bases from J, the gap between germline ends came to 7 bases. Germline CDR1 SGHTA, CDR2 FQGNSA. The CDR3 runs to 13 residues. For the CDR3, the DNA is TGTGCCAGCAGCTTAGGGGCCTCAGAGACCCAGTACTTC. Its translation is CASSLGASETQYF. The entire variable domain, with the rest obtained from reference TRBV7-2 and TRBJ2-5, is as follows: GAGVSQSPSNKVTEKGKDVELRCDPISGHTALYWYRQSLGQGLEFLIYFQGNSAPDKSGLPSDRFSAERTGGSVSTLTIQRTQQEDSAVYLCASSLGASETQYFGPGTRLLVL.

CDR3 coding DNA: TGTGCCAGCAGTGAAGTGGGACTCCGGAACACCGGGGAGCTGTTTTTT. Its translation is CASSEVGLRNTGELFF. This chain joins TRBV6-1 and TRBJ2-2, with D perhaps TRBD2 (6 bases). CDR1 is MNHNS and CDR2 is SASEGT in the germline V gene. The V end lost 1 base, the J end lost 1 base, and 10 bases lay between the germline ends. The length of the CDR3 is 16 residues.

V usage is TRBV6-6 and J usage is TRBJ2-7; 9 nucleotides line up with TRBD1. The CDR3 length is 13 residues. J lost 3 bases, V lost 7 bases, and 4 bases had no gene match. Germline loops: CDR1 MNHNY, CDR2 SVGAGI (reference sequence). Here the CDR3 reads CASTRTGDYEQYF. In DNA form, the CDR3 reads TGTGCCAGCACCCGGACAGGGGACTACGAGCAGTACTTC.

This clone occurred a few times. The chain carries TRBV27 and TRBJ1-5, with 10 nucleotides matching TRBD1. CDR1 is MNHEY and CDR2 is SMNVEV in the germline V gene (reference sequence). Trimming removed 8 bases from V and 7 bases from J; junction bases left unmatched: 11. The CDR3 totals 15 residues. The CDR3 is CASSPGTGVAQPQHF. The CDR3 DNA is TGTGCCAGCTCACCCGGGACAGGGGTAGCGCAGCCCCAGCATTTT.

The sample holds a few counts of this clone. The chain has TRBV4-1 and TRBJ2-3; TRBD2 is a possible D gene (5 bases). The V and J ends lost 1 base and 0 bases respectively, with 14 bases between them. The length of the CDR3 is 17 residues. CDR1 is MGHRA, CDR2 YSYEKL, per germline. The CDR3 here is CASSQGVSGASTDTQYF. CDR3 nucleotide sequence: TGCGCCAGCAGCCAAGGTGTCAGCGGAGCTAGCACAGATACGCAGTATTTT.

Of note for this clone: An end of the junction does not agree with germline; a read error may underlie this. Other nucleotide sequences in the sample specify the same CDR3. The V call is TRBV7-9, the J call TRBJ1-2; no clear D. This CDR3 is 12 amino acids long. Looked up from germline, CDR1 is SEHNR and CDR2 is FQNEAQ (reference sequence). The CDR3 sequence: CASSRRGYGYTF. CDR3 nucleotides: TGTGCAAGCAGCCGTCGGGGCTATGGCTACACCTTC.

This clone was counted a few times. V usage is TRBV7-9 and J usage is TRBJ2-1; 9 nucleotides match TRBD2. There are 18 residues in the CDR3. V was clipped by 4 bases and J by 7 bases; unmatched bases: 17. Germline CDR1 is SEHNR and CDR2 is FQNEAQ (reference sequence). In nucleotides, the CDR3 is TGTGCCAGCAGCTGGCCCCCCAGGCTAGCGGGATCGAAGAATGAGCAGTTCTTC. Its protein is CASSWPPRLAGSKNEQFF.